This TCR beta chain was sequenced for a study of T cell repertoires in cytomegalovirus infection. This clonotype was detected a few times. Its matching antigen is unknown. The CDR3 is 15 amino acids. Germline assignment: CDR1 SGHDT and CDR2 YYEEEE. With V trimmed by 4 bases and J by 4 bases, 10 bases remained unmatched. Study-wide results and caveats: The response measured ex vivo was dominated by TCR beta clonotypes (HLA-C-restricted and CMV-specific).

TCRdb processed the reads anew with MiXCR; each CDR3 protein has one entry. The data show approximately 97,000 distinct CDR3 sequences, with 16% seen just once and over 8% held by the top ten. The sequenced material came from PBMCs. The TCR originated in a human donor in good health (CMV status not recorded). Some clones in this sample may be carry-over from other donors' samples. This chain uses TRBV5-6 with TRBJ1-1, with 7 bases matching TRBD1. This CDR3 reads CASSLEARGTTEAFF. CDR3 nucleotide sequence: TGTGCCAGCAGCCTAGAGGCCAGGGGGACCACTGAAGCTTTCTTT. Full variable domain (remainder filled in from reference TRBV5-6 and TRBJ1-1): DAGVTQSPTHLIKTRGQQVTLRCSPKSGHDTVSWYQQALGQGPQFIFQYYEEEERQRGNFPDRFSGHQFPNYSSELNVNALLLGDSALYLCASSLEARGTTEAFFGQGTRLTVV.